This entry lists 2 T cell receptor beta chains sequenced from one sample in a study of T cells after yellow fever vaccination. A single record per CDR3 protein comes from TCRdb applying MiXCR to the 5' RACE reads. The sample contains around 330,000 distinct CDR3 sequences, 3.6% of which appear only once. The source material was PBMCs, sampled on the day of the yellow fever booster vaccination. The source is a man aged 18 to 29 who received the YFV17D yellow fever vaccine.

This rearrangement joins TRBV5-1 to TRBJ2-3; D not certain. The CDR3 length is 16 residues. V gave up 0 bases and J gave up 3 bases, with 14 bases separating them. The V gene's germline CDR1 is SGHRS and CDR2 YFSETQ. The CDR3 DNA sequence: TGCGCCAGCAGCTTGGGACACGCCGGCGGTACAGATACGCAGTATTTT. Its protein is CASSLGHAGGTDTQYF.

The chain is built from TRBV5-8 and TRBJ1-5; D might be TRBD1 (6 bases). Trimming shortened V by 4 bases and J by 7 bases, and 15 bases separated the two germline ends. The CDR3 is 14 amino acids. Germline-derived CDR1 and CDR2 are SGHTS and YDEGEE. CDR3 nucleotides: TGTGCCAGCAGCCCCCGGGAGGGACAACAGCCCCAGCATTTT. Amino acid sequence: CASSPREGQQPQHF.